The 20 T cell receptor beta chains listed next were all sequenced from one sample in a study of neurological immune-mediated disorders. MiXCR was run by TCRdb on the 5' RACE reads, yielding one entry per CDR3 protein. The sample records 50,000 to 80,000 distinct CDR3 sequences, 3.4% being singletons. The sequenced sample consisted of PBMCs. These TCRs come from a man aged 35 to 55 with multiple sclerosis.

This clonotype appeared many times. The chain is built from TRBV7-9 and TRBJ1-5; D is possibly TRBD1 (5 bases). The CDR3 spans 16 residues. Trimming pared 1 base from V and 6 bases from J, leaving 16 bases between. Germline CDR1 and CDR2: SEHNR and FQNEAQ (reference sequence). In DNA, the CDR3 is TGTGCCAGCAGCTTAGGGGCCTTGGACGGGGGTCAGCCCCAGCATTTT. Its protein is CASSLGALDGGQPQHF.

This clonotype was recorded at least ten times. The chain is built from TRBV7-8 and TRBJ1-4; possibly TRBD1 for D (5 bases). The CDR3 has 16 residues. V dropped 1 base and J dropped 7 bases, with 16 bases sitting between them. Germline CDR1 is SGHVS and CDR2 is FQNEAQ. As DNA, the CDR3 is TGTGCCAGCAGCTTAGGAACAGGCAGGCTGGGTGAAAAACTGTTTTTT. This gives the protein CASSLGTGRLGEKLFF. The full variable domain, in which reference TRBV7-8 and TRBJ1-4 provide the parts outside the CDR3, is GAGVSQSPRYKVAKRGQDVALRCDPISGHVSLFWYQQALGQGPEFLTYFQNEAQLDKSGLPSDRFFAERPEGSVSTLKIQRTQQEDSAVYLCASSLGTGRLGEKLFFGSGTQLSVL.

This clonotype was seen ten or more times. V usage is TRBV12-3 or TRBV12-4 and J usage is TRBJ2-7; 10 positions agree with TRBD2. The CDR3 length is 14 residues. Losses at the gene ends were 6 bases for V and 5 bases for J; bases not matched to a gene: 7. The CDR3 protein is CASRVAGGLDEQYF. CDR3 nucleotides: TGTGCCAGCAGGGTAGCGGGGGGTTTGGACGAGCAGTACTTC.

This clonotype was detected many times. The chain is built from TRBV5-1 and TRBJ1-1, with no clear D. V dropped 0 bases and J dropped 1 base, with 7 bases sitting between them. This CDR3 has 14 residues. The V gene's germline CDR1 is SGHRS and CDR2 YFSETQ. The CDR3 DNA reads as TGCGCCAGCAGCTTGGAGGCCCCGAACACTGAAGCTTTCTTT. Encoded protein: CASSLEAPNTEAFF.

With respect to this clonotype: This may come from a read error, since a much larger clone is one base off. The chain couples TRBV29-1 to TRBJ2-4; D not resolved. Germline V lookup: CDR1 SQVTM, CDR2 ANQGSEA. This CDR3 is built from 13 residues. CDR3 in amino acids: CSVKDIAKNIQYF. The CDR3 DNA reads TGCAGCGTTAAAGACATAGCCAAAAACATTCAGTACTTC.

The sample holds many counts of this clonotype. This chain joins TRBV12-3 or TRBV12-4 and TRBJ1-2; TRBD1 might be the D (5 bases). The CDR3 is made up of 15 amino acids. Between the trimmed V and J ends, which lost 6 bases and 8 bases, there was a span of 22 bases. CDR3 protein: CASSLSRDGLSGYTF. CDR3 coding DNA: TGTGCCAGCAGCTTGAGCCGGGACGGACTTTCCGGCTACACCTTC.

This clonotype was detected a few times. The CDR3: CASSLRQGEARAYEQYF. The DNA for the CDR3 is TGTGCCAGCAGCTTAAGGCAGGGAGAAGCGAGGGCCTACGAGCAGTACTTC. The chain has TRBV7-9 and TRBJ2-7; the D gene could be TRBD1 or TRBD2 (5 bases each). Germline-derived CDR1 and CDR2 are SEHNR and FQNEAQ (reference sequence). The CDR3 contains 17 residues. V dropped 2 bases and J dropped 2 bases, with 19 bases sitting between them. The full variable domain, completed using reference TRBV7-9 and TRBJ2-7, is DTGVSQNPRHKITKRGQNVTFRCDPISEHNRLYWYRQTLGQGPEFLTYFQNEAQLEKSRLLSDRFSAERPKGSFSTLEIQRTEQGDSAMYLCASSLRQGEARAYEQYFGPGTRLTVT.

This clonotype was seen at least ten times. A junction end diverges from the germline sequence, so it may reflect a read error. The chain recombines TRBV12-3 or TRBV12-4 with TRBJ2-7; TRBD2 agrees at 8 bases. The CDR3 contains 15 residues. CDR3 amino acids: CASSLGGTSSYEQYF. The CDR3 DNA reads TGTGCCAGCAGCTTAGGCGGGACTAGCTCCTACGAGCAGTACTTC.

This clonotype was observed many times. The V gene is TRBV10-3, the J gene TRBJ2-1; 9 bases line up with TRBD1. CDR3 length: 14 residues. The J segment lost 6 bases and the V segment lost 10 bases, leaving 10 bases of the junction unmatched. Germline CDR1 reads ENHRY; CDR2 reads SYGVKD. CDR3 nucleotide sequence: TGTGCCAGTTCGGACAGGGGCCTGGGCAATGAGCAGTTCTTC. Its protein product is CASSDRGLGNEQFF.

This clonotype appeared many times. The chain links TRBV20-1 to TRBJ2-2; D gene unclear. This CDR3 has 12 amino acids. V was cut by 4 bases and J by 1 base, with 4 bases left in between. The germline gives CDR1 DFQATT, CDR2 SNEGSKA (reference sequence). Here the CDR3 reads CSATRNTGELFF. The CDR3 bases are TGCAGTGCTACCCGGAACACCGGGGAGCTGTTTTTT.

This clonotype showed up many times. At one of its ends the junction is not consistent with the germline gene, which may arise from a read error. This chain connects TRBV7-8 to TRBJ2-7; D not resolved. The germline gives CDR1 SGHVS, CDR2 FQNEAQ. This CDR3 is built from 12 residues. CDR3 in amino acids: CASSFGDTEFLF. The CDR3 DNA reads as TGTGCCAGCAGCTTCGGTGACACGGAGTTCCTTTTC.

This clonotype was observed many times. This chain's CDR3 is CASSLGQGARAEAFF. CDR3 nucleotide sequence: TGTGCCAGCAGTTTAGGACAGGGCGCTCGGGCTGAAGCTTTCTTT. The rearrangement uses TRBV6-5 and TRBJ1-1, with 8 nucleotides matching TRBD1. The CDR3 runs 15 residues. Germline V gene lookup returns CDR1 MNHEY and CDR2 SVGAGI. Losses at the gene ends were 4 bases for V and 6 bases for J; bases not matched to a gene: 10.

This clonotype was observed many times. The chain joins TRBV3-1 to TRBJ1-5; 9 nucleotides match TRBD1. The CDR3 has 16 amino acids. With V trimmed by 5 bases and J by 0 bases, 5 bases remained unmatched. Germline V lookup: CDR1 LGHDT, CDR2 YNNKEL (reference sequence). CDR3 protein: CASSEQGASSNQPQHF. The DNA of the CDR3 is TGTGCCAGCAGCGAACAGGGGGCGAGTAGCAATCAGCCCCAGCATTTT.

This clonotype was detected many times. This sequence joins TRBV20-1 and TRBJ2-7, with 10 bases lining up with TRBD1. Germline CDR1 is DFQATT and CDR2 is SNEGSKA (reference sequence). The trim removed 6 bases at V and 6 bases at J, leaving 8 bases unmatched. CDR3 size: 13 residues. The CDR3 spells CSAYSDRGGEQYF. Written as DNA, the CDR3 is TGCAGTGCGTACTCGGACAGGGGGGGCGAGCAGTACTTC.

This clonotype was recorded many times. J is TRBJ2-5 and V is TRBV6-5; 7 nucleotides agree with TRBD1. This CDR3 region has 14 residues. The germline V gene encodes CDR1 MNHEY and CDR2 SVGAGI. The trim removed 4 bases at V and 5 bases at J, leaving 7 bases unmatched. The CDR3 DNA is TGTGCCAGCAGTTTACCGGGACAGATGGAGACCCAGTACTTC. It is translated as CASSLPGQMETQYF.

This clonotype was picked up many times. The chain combines TRBV20-1 with TRBJ2-2; tentative D call: TRBD1 (7 bases). Germline values: CDR1 DFQATT, CDR2 SNEGSKA (reference sequence). The V end lost 0 bases, the J end lost 4 bases, and 15 bases lay between the germline ends. The CDR3 extends over 16 amino acids. The CDR3 DNA reads as TGCAGTGCTAGAGATTTGAGACAGGGAGGCACCGGGGAGCTGTTTTTT. Encoded protein: CSARDLRQGGTGELFF.

This clonotype was seen ten or more times. V gene TRBV27 combines with J gene TRBJ1-1; a weak D match, TRBD1 (6 bases). This CDR3 is 15 amino acids long. The ends were cut back, 3 bases at V and 6 bases at J, with 17 bases in the middle. Germline V gene lookup returns CDR1 MNHEY and CDR2 SMNVEV (reference sequence). CDR3 in amino acids: CASSLGAPGSAEAFF. The CDR3 region has the DNA TGTGCCAGCAGTTTGGGGGCCCCGGGTTCGGCTGAAGCTTTCTTT.

The chain employs TRBV20-1 and TRBJ2-3, with D perhaps TRBD1 (5 bases). Trimming stripped 8 bases from V and 10 bases from J, with 13 bases between. From germline, CDR1 is DFQATT and CDR2 SNEGSKA (reference sequence). The CDR3 loop spans 10 amino acids. The CDR3 protein is CSPQGNAQYF. CDR3 DNA sequence: TGCAGTCCCCAGGGAAATGCGCAGTATTTT.

Ten or more counts support this clonotype. This chain connects TRBV5-1 to TRBJ1-2, with D possibly matching TRBD1 (5 bases). With 0 bases removed from V and 2 bases from J, the gap between germline ends came to 8 bases. Per the germline V gene, CDR1 is SGHRS and CDR2 is YFSETQ. The CDR3 is 14 amino acids. The CDR3: CASSLGDGNYGYTF. As DNA, the CDR3 is TGCGCCAGCAGCTTGGGGGACGGAAACTATGGCTACACCTTC.

This clonotype was picked up many times. The V gene is TRBV3-1, the J gene TRBJ2-1; TRBD2 might be the D (6 bases). CDR1 and CDR2 from the germline V gene are LGHDT and YNNKEL (reference sequence). The germline V and J ends were trimmed by 1 base and 4 bases, with 11 bases remaining between them. The length of the CDR3 is 15 residues. CDR3 sequence (DNA): TGTGCCAGCAGCCAAGCTAGAGCGGGTTACAATGAGCAGTTCTTC. Its protein is CASSQARAGYNEQFF.